Listed below are T cell receptor beta chains from one sample, sequenced in a study of T cell repertoires in cytomegalovirus infection. TCRdb independently ran MiXCR on the reads; one entry per CDR3 protein. The sample shows almost 300,000 distinct CDR3 sequences, 8% to 10% of them seen only once. Specimen: PBMCs. The receptors derive from a human donor in good health (CMV status not recorded). Some clones in this sample may be carry-over from other donors' samples. The conserved cysteine and the conserved F or W are not part of the CDR3 here. A clone size is listed for some rows: how often the clone was seen (once, few, many), or a class if it is expanded.

v_call	j_call	clone_size	cdr3_aa
TRBV10-3	TRBJ2-7	many	AISDGISNYEQY
TRBV28	TRBJ2-1	NA	ASSLGSPNEQF
TRBV27	TRBJ2-5	many	ASSFERGNQETQY
TRBV12-3/TRBV12-4	TRBJ1-1	many	ASRRGQENTEAF
TRBV5-1	TRBJ2-3	many	ASSWGTAPHTDTQY
TRBV10-3	TRBJ2-5	NA	AISVRMEDTQY
TRBV14	TRBJ2-2	many	ASSQSLVTELF
TRBV7-2	TRBJ1-5	many	ASSLRRNSNQPQH
TRBV20-1	TRBJ1-1	NA	SAYDSGAF
TRBV19	TRBJ2-5	many	ASSIYREQETQY
TRBV6-1	TRBJ2-1	many	ASSQGYEQF
TRBV6-2/TRBV6-3	TRBJ1-5	many	ASSQTLAFGPQH
TRBV19	TRBJ2-5	many	ASSKGTVETQY
TRBV7-2	TRBJ1-5	many	ASSRGDQPQH
TRBV6-2/TRBV6-3	TRBJ1-2	many	ASSYVGGRSYGYT
TRBV29-1	TRBJ2-1	NA	SVEAVNEQF
TRBV7-8	TRBJ1-2	many	ASSDRLGTANYGYT
TRBV5-6	TRBJ1-2	many	ASSLVQGESLGYT
TRBV7-4	TRBJ2-3	many	ARNLGPDTDTQY
TRBV7-2	TRBJ1-2	many	ASSTGTRNDGYT
TRBV5-4	TRBJ2-1	NA	ASSFRDRGRGEQF
TRBV7-6	TRBJ1-4	many	ASSKGQITTNEKLF
TRBV20-1	TRBJ2-3	many	SARDRAGSDTQY
TRBV5-1	TRBJ2-6	NA	ASSLAEAGANVLT
TRBV20-1	TRBJ2-7	NA	SASPLYEQY
TRBV20-1	TRBJ1-2	NA	SAREPTPDRGGGYT
TRBV5-1	TRBJ2-1	many	ASTVSGTYNEQF
TRBV28	TRBJ1-3	many	ASISGGSGNTIY
TRBV7-9	TRBJ1-5	many	ASSLSGGDQPQH
TRBV7-6	TRBJ1-2	many	ASSITGGGYT
TRBV7-7	TRBJ2-5	many	ASSLVPAGSIQETQY
TRBV29-1	TRBJ1-2	few	SAWTEPNYGYT
TRBV29-1	TRBJ2-3	many	SSEVRGSTDTQY
TRBV20-1	TRBJ1-4	many	SARSLGRDGEKLF
TRBV6-2/TRBV6-3	TRBJ1-5	NA	ASKRGQRSFNQPQH
TRBV7-3	TRBJ1-1	NA	ASSQGQGDWGAF
TRBV29-1	TRBJ2-1	NA	SVRTPGRTYNEQF
TRBV9	TRBJ2-6	few	ASSSSMDRELLSGANVLT
TRBV20-1	TRBJ2-5	many	SASFPLALETQY
TRBV20-1	TRBJ2-6	few	SPSTVPGQENSGANVLT
TRBV25-1	TRBJ2-3	many	ASSSQGGGADTQY